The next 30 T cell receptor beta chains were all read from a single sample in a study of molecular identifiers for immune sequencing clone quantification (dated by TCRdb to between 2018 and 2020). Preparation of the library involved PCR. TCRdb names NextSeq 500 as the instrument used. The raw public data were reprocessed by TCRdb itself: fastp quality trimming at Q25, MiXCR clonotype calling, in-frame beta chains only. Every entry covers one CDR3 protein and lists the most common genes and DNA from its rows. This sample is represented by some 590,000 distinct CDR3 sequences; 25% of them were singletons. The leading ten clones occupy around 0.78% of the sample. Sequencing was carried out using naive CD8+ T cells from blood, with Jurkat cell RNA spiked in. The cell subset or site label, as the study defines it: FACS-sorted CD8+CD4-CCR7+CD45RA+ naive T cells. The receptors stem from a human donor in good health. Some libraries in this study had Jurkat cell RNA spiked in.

CDR3 nucleotide sequence: TGCGCCAGCAGCCCGCATGAATCCCCGGCGGGCCATAAGCAGTTCTTC. Protein product: CASSPHESPAGHKQFF. This chain connects TRBV5-1 to TRBJ2-1, with a tentative D call TRBD2 (5 bases). This CDR3 spans 16 amino acids. The germline CDR1 and CDR2 sequences are SGHRS and YFSETQ. The V gene lost 4 bases and the J gene lost 11 bases, with 25 bases spanning the gap.

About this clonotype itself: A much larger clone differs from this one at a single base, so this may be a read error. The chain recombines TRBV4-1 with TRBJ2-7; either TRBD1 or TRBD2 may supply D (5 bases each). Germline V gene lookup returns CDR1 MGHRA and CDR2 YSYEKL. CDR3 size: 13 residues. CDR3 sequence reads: CTSSSGPYYEQYF. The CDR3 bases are TGCACCAGCAGCTCGGGACCTTACTACGAGCAGTACTTC.

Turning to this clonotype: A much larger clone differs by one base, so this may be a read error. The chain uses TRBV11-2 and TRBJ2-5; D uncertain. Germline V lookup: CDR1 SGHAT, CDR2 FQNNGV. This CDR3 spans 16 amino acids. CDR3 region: CAGSLGFATDEETQYF. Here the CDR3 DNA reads TGTGCCGGCAGCTTAGGCTTTGCGACGGACGAAGAGACCCAGTACTTC.

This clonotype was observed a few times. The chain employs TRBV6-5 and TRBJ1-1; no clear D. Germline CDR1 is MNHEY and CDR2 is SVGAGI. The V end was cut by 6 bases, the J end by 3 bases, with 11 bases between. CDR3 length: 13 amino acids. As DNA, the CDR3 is TGTGCCAGCAGCCAGTGGGCCCACACTGAAGCTTTCTTT. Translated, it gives CASSQWAHTEAFF.

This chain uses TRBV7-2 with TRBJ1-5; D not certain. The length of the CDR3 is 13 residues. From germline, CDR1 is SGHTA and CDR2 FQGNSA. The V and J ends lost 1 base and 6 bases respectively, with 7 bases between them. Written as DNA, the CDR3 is TGTGCCAGCAGCTTAGACAGTTTTCAGCCCCAGCATTTT. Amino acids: CASSLDSFQPQHF. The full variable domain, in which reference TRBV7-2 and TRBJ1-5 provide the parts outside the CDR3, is GAGVSQSPSNKVTEKGKDVELRCDPISGHTALYWYRQSLGQGLEFLIYFQGNSAPDKSGLPSDRFSAERTGGSVSTLTIQRTQQEDSAVYLCASSLDSFQPQHFGDGTRLSIL.

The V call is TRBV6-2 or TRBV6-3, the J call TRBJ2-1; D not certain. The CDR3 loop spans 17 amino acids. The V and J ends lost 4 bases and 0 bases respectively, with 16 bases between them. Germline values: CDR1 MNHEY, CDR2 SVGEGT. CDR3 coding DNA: TGTGCCAGCAGTTCCACCGACCTCCTGAGCTCCTACAATGAGCAGTTCTTC. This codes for CASSSTDLLSSYNEQFF.

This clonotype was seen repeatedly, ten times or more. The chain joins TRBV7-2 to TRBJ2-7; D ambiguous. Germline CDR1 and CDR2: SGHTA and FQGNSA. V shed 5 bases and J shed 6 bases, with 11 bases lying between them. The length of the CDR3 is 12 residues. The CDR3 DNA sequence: TGTGCCAGCAGCCGCCTCTCGGGCGAGCAGTACTTC. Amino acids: CASSRLSGEQYF.

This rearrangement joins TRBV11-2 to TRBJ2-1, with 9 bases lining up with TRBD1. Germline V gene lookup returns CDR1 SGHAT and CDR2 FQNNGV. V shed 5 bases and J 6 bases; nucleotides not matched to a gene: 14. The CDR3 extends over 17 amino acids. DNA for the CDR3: TGTGCCAGCAGCCCAAGAGCCGGGACAGGGTATGGCAATGAGCAGTTCTTC. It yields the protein CASSPRAGTGYGNEQFF.

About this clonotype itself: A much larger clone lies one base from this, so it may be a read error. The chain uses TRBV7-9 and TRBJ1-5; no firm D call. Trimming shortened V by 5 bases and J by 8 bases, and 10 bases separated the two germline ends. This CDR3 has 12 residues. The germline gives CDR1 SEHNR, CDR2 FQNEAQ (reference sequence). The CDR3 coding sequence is TGTGCCAGCAGCCCTGCCTCCAAGCCCCAGCATTTT. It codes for CASSPASKPQHF.

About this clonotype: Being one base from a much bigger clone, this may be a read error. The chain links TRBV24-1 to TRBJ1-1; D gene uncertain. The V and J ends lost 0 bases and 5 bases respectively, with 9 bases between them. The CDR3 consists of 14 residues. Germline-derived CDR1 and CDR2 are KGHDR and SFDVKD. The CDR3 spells CATSDLQIETEAFF. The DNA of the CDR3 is TGTGCCACCAGTGATTTGCAAATCGAGACTGAAGCTTTCTTT.

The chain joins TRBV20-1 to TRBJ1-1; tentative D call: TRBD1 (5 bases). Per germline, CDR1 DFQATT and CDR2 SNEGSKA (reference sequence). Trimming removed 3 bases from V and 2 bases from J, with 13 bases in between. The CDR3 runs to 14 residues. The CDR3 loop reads CSARGEVSNTEAFF. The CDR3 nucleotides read TGCAGTGCTAGGGGGGAGGTGTCCAACACTGAAGCTTTCTTT.

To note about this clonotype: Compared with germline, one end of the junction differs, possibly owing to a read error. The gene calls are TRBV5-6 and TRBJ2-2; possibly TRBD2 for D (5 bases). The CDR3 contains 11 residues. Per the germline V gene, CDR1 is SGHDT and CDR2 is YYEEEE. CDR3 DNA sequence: TGTGCCAGCAGCTTGGCCGGGAAGCTGTTTTTT. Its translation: CASSLAGKLFF.

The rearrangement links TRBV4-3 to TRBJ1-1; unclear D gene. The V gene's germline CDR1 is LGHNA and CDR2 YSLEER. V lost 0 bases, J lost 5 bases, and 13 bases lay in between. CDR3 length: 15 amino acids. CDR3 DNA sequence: TGCGCCAGCAGCCAAGACGTGGGTTCCCGGACTGAAGCTTTCTTT. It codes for CASSQDVGSRTEAFF.

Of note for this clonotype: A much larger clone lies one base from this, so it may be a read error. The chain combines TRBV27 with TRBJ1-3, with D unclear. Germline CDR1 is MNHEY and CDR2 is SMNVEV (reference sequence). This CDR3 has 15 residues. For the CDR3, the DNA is TGTGCCAGCAGTTTGGCAGCCAGCTCTGGAAACACCACATATTTT. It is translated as CASSLAASSGNTTYF.

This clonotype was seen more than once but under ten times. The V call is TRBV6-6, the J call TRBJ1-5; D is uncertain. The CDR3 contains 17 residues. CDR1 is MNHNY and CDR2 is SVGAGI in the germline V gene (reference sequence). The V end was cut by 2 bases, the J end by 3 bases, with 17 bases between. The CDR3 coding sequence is TGTGCCAGCAGTTACGACTTCGGGAGAAGTAACAATCAGCCCCAGCATTTT. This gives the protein CASSYDFGRSNNQPQHF.

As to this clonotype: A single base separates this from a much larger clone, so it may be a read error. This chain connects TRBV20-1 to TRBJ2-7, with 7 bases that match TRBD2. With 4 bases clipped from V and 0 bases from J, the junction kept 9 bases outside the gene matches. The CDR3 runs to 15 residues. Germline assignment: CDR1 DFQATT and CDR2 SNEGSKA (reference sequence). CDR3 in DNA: TGCAGTGCTACCCAAGGACGGGGGGTCTCCTACGAGCAGTACTTC. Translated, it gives CSATQGRGVSYEQYF.

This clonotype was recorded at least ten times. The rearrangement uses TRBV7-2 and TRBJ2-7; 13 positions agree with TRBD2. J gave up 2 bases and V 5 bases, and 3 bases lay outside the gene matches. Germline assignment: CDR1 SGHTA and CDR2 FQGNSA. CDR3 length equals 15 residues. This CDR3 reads CASSMGLAGPYEQYF. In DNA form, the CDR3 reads TGTGCCAGCAGCATGGGACTAGCGGGGCCCTACGAGCAGTACTTC.

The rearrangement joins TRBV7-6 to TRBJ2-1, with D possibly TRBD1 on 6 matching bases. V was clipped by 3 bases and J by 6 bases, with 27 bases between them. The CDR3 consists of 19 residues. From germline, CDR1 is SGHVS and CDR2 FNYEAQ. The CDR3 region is CASSFTTIHPGQKFNEQFF. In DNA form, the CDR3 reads TGTGCCAGCAGCTTTACAACCATCCACCCGGGACAAAAGTTCAATGAGCAGTTCTTC.

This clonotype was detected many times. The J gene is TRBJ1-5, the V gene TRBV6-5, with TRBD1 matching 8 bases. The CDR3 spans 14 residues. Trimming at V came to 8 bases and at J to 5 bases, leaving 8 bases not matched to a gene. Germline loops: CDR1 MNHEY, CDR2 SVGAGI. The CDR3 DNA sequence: TGTGCCAGCCGGTCGCAGGGGGCCCATCAGCCCCAGCATTTT. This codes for CASRSQGAHQPQHF.

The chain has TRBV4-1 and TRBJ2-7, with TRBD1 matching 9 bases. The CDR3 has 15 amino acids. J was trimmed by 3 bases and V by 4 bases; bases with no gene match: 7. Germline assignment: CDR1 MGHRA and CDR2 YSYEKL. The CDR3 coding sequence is TGCGCCAGCAGCCCCAGGGGACAGGGCGGCTACGAGCAGTACTTC. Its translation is CASSPRGQGGYEQYF.

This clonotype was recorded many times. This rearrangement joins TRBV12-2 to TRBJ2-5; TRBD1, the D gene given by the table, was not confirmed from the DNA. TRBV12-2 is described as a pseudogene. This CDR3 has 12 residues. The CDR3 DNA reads TGTGCAAGTCGCCCCGGGGTCGAGACCCAGTACTTC. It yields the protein CASRPGVETQYF.

The CDR3 reads CASSSSQTTGKLFF. For the CDR3, the DNA is TGTGCCAGCAGCTCTTCCCAGACCACCGGGAAACTGTTTTTT. This chain joins TRBV7-9 and TRBJ2-2, with D maybe TRBD2 (5 bases). V was shortened by 4 bases and J by 14 bases, with 20 bases between the two germline ends. Germline CDR1 and CDR2: SEHNR and FQNEAQ (reference sequence). CDR3 length: 14 amino acids.

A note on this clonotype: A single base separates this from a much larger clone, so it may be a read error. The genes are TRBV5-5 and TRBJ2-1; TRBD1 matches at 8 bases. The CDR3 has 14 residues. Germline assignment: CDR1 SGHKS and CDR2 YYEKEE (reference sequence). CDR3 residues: CASSLGQGYSEQFF. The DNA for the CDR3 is TGTGCCAGCAGCTTGGGACAGGGGTACAGTGAGCAGTTCTTC.

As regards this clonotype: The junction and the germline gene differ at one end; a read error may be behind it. The CDR3 DNA reads as TGTGCCAGCAGCGTAGCTCGGGGTTACGAGCAGTACTTC. Residues: CASSVARGYEQYF. This sequence joins TRBV7-9 and TRBJ2-7; possible D gene TRBD2, 5 bases. The CDR3 length is 13 residues. CDR1 and CDR2 (germline): SEHNR, FQNEAQ (reference sequence).

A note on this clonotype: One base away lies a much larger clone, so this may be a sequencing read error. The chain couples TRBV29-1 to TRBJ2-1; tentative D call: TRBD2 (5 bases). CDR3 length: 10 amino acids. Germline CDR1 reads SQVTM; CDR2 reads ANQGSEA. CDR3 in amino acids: CSFPGNERFF. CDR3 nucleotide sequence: TGCAGCTTTCCGGGGAATGAGCGGTTCTTC.

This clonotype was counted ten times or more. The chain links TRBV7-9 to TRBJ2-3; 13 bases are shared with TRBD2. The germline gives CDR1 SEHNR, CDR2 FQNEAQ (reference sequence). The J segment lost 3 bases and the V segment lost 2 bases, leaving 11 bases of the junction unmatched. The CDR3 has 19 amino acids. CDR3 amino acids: CASSLLLAGGPGGTDTQYF. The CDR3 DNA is TGTGCCAGCAGCTTATTACTAGCGGGAGGGCCAGGTGGAACAGATACGCAGTATTTT.

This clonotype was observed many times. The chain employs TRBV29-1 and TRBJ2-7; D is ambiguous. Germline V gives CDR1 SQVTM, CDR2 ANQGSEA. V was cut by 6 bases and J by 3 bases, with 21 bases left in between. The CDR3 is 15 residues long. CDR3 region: CSVSSRPPGYYEQYF. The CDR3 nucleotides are TGCAGCGTGTCTTCCCGGCCCCCAGGATACTACGAGCAGTACTTC.

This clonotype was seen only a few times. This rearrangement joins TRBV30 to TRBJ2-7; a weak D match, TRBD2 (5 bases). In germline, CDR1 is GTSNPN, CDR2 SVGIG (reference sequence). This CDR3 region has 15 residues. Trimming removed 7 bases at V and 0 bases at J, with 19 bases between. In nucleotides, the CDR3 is TGTGCCTCTGGAAATGATGTTCGGGACTCCTACGAGCAGTACTTC. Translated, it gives CASGNDVRDSYEQYF.

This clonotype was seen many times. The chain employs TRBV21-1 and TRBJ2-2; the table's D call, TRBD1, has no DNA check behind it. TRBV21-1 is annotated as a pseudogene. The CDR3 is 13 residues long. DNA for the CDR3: TGTTACCGGAGGACAGGGTCCCCCGGGGAGCTGTTTTTT. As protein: CYRRTGSPGELFF.

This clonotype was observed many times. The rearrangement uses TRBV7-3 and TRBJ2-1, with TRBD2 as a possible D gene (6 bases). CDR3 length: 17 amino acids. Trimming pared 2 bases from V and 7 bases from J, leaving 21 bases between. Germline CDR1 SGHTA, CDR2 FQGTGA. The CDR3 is CASSLEHRPSAGNEQFF. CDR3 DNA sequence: TGTGCCAGCAGCTTAGAACATCGCCCTAGCGCGGGTAATGAGCAGTTCTTC.